This TCR beta chain was profiled in a study of PD-1 blockade in classical Hodgkin lymphoma. Study-wide results and limits: Why repertoires differed is undefined; disease activity or prior therapy possibly contributed.

TCRdb keeps only in-frame clones here, not all; method: immunoSEQ multiplex PCR. The sample has 25,000 to 35,000 clones, more than 65% seen once; the top ten hold approximately 4.3%. Germline loops: CDR1 MDHEN, CDR2 SYDVKM. CDR3 size: 14 residues. Trimming pared 2 bases from V and 0 bases from J, leaving 5 bases between. Patients all relapsed after autologous stem cell transplantation, and there was variation in brentuximab vedotin exposure. With regard to this clone: Antigen specificity is unknown.

This clonotype was obtained from a human donor with classical Hodgkin lymphoma. J is TRBJ1-5 and V is TRBV28; D is unclear. The source material was peripheral blood mononuclear cells (PBMCs), sampled before the second cycle of nivolumab. CDR3 region: CASSLTRSNQPQHF. The CDR3 DNA reads TGTGCCAGCAGTTTAACACGTAGCAATCAGCCCCAGCATTTT.